The clone carrying this T cell receptor (beta chain) has only a few counts. Its antigen is still unknown. TCR alpha and TCR beta cDNA libraries carrying sample barcodes and UMIs came from 5'RACE with constant-segment primers. One entry per CDR3 protein, called by TCRdb with MiXCR from the 5' RACE reads. Of under 200,000 distinct CDR3 sequences listed, approximately 13% are singletons. This sample was taken from a study of T-cell memory formation after mild COVID-19. Study-level results: The CD4+ clones that contracted clustered mainly within CM and EM, and the CD8+ clones concentrated in EMRA.

CDR3 size: 14 residues. J was trimmed by 4 bases and V by 5 bases; bases with no gene match: 5. This TCR was sampled from a man between 18 and 35 years old who had mild COVID-19 (a few samples of this study predate the infection). Cell type and time point are not known. The V gene is TRBV12-3 or TRBV12-4, the J gene TRBJ1-1, with TRBD1 identical over 9 bases. Sequencing was done on a sample of PBMCs or a T cell subset sorted from them (not recorded which). The CDR3 bases are TGTGCCAGCAGTCCCCGACAGGGGGTCACTGAAGCTTTCTTT. Residues: CASSPRQGVTEAFF.